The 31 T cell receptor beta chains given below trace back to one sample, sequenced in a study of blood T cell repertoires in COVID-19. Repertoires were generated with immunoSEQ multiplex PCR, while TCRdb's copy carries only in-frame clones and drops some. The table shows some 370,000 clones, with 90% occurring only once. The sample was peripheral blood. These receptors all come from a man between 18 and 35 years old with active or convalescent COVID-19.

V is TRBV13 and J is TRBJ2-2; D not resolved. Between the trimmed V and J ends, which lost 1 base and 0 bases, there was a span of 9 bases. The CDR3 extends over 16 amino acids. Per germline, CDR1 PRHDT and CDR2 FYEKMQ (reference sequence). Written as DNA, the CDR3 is TGTGCCAGCAGCTTAGTGGGCAAGGCGAACACCGGGGAGCTGTTTTTT. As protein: CASSLVGKANTGELFF.

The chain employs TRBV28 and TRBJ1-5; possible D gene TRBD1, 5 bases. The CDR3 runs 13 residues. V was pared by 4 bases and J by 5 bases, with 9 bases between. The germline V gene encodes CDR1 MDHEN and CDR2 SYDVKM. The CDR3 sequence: CASSSPGYQPQHF. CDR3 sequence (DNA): TGTGCCAGCAGTTCCCCAGGGTATCAGCCCCAGCATTTT. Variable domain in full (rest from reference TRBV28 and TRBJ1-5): DVKVTQSSRYLVKRTGEKVFLECVQDMDHENMFWYRQDPGLGLRLIYFSYDVKMKEKGDIPEGYSVSREKKERFSLILESASTNQTSMYLCASSSPGYQPQHFGDGTRLSIL.

CDR3 in DNA: TGTGCCAGTAGTATAGATCTTACCCAAGGAGGGCCCGGGGAGCTGTTTTTT. This gives the protein CASSIDLTQGGPGELFF. The gene calls are TRBV19 and TRBJ2-2, with D possibly matching TRBD2 (6 bases). Germline CDR1 LNHDA, CDR2 SQIVND (reference sequence). The CDR3 is 17 residues long. V was shortened by 0 bases and J by 6 bases, with 17 bases between the two germline ends.

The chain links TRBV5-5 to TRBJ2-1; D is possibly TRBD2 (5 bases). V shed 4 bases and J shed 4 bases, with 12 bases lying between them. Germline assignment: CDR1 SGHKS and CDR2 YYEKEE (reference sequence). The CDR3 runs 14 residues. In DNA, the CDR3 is TGTGCCAGCAGCATTAGCGTGGTGTACAATGAGCAGTTCTTC. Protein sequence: CASSISVVYNEQFF. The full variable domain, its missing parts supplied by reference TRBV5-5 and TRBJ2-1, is DAGVTQSPTHLIKTRGQQVTLRCSPISGHKSVSWYQQVLGQGPQFIFQYYEKEERGRGNFPDRFSARQFPNYSSELNVNALLLGDSALYLCASSISVVYNEQFFGPGTRLTVL.

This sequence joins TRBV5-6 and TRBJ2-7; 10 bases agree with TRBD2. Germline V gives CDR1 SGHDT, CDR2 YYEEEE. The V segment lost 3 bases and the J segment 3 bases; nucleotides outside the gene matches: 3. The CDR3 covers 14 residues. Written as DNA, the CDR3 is TGTGCCAGCAGCTCGCTAGCGGGAGACTACGAGCAGTACTTC. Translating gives CASSSLAGDYEQYF.

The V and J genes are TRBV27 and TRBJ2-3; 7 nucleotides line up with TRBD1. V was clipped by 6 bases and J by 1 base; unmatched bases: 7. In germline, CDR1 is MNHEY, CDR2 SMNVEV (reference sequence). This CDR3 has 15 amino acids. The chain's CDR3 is CASRPSGTGTDTQYF. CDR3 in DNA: TGTGCCAGCAGACCCTCGGGGACAGGCACAGATACGCAGTATTTT.

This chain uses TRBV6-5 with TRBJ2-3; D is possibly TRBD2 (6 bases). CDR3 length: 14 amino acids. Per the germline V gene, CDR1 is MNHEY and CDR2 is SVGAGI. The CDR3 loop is CAKGTPEGSDTQYF. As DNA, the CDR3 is TGTGCTAAAGGGACGCCGGAGGGTTCAGATACGCAGTATTTT.

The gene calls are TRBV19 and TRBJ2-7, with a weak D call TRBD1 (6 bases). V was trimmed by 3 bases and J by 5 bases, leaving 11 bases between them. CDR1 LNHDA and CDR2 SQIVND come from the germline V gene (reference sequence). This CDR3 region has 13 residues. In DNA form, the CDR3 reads TGTGCCAGTAGTATCATGAACAGGGACGAGCAGTACTTC. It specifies CASSIMNRDEQYF. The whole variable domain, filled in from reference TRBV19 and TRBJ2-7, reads DGGITQSPKYLFRKEGQNVTLSCEQNLNHDAMYWYRQDPGQGLRLIYYSQIVNDFQKGDIAEGYSVSREKKESFPLTVTSAQKNPTAFYLCASSIMNRDEQYFGPGTRLTVT.

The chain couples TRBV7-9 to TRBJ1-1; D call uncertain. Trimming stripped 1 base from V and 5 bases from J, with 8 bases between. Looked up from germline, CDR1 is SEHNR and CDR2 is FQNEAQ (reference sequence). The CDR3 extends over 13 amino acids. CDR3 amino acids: CASSLVTGTEAFF. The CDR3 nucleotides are TGTGCCAGCAGCTTAGTTACGGGGACTGAAGCTTTCTTT.

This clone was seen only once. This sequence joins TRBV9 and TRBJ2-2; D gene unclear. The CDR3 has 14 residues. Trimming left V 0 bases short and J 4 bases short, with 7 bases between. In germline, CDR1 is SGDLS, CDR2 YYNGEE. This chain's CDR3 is CASSVDPGTGELFF. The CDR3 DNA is TGTGCCAGCAGCGTAGATCCGGGCACCGGGGAGCTGTTTTTT.

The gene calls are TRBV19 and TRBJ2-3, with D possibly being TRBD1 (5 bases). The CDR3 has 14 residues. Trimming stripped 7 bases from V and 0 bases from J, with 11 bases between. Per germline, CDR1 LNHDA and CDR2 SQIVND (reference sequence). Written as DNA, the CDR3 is TGTGCCAGTAAAGGGCCAGGGAGCACAGATACGCAGTATTTT. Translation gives CASKGPGSTDTQYF. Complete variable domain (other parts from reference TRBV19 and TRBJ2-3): DGGITQSPKYLFRKEGQNVTLSCEQNLNHDAMYWYRQDPGQGLRLIYYSQIVNDFQKGDIAEGYSVSREKKESFPLTVTSAQKNPTAFYLCASKGPGSTDTQYFGPGTRLTVL.

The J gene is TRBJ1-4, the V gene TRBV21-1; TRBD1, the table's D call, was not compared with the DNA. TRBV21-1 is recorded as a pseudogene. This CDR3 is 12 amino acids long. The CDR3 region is CASSSRGQPRLF. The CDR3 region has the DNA TGTGCCAGCAGCTCTCGCGGACAACCGCGACTGTTT.

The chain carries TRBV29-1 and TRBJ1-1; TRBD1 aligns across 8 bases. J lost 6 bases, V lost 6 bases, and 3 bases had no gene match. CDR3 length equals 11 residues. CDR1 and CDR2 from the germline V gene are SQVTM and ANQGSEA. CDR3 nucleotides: TGCAGCGTGTACAGGGGGGCTGAAGCTTTCTTT. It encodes CSVYRGAEAFF.

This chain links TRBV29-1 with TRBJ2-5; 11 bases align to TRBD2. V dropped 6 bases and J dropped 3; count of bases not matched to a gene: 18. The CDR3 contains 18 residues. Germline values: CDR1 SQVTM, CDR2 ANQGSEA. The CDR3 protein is CSVEAGRSSGRWEETQYF. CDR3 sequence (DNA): TGCAGCGTCGAGGCGGGAAGGTCTAGCGGGAGGTGGGAAGAGACCCAGTACTTC.

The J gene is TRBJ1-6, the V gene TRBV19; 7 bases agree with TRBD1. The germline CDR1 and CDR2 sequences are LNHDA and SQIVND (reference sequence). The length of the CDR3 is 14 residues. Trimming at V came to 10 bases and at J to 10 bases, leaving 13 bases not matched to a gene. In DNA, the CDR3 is TGTGCCACTTCCTCCCAGGGGGTTGGGTCACCCCTCCACTTT. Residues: CATSSQGVGSPLHF.

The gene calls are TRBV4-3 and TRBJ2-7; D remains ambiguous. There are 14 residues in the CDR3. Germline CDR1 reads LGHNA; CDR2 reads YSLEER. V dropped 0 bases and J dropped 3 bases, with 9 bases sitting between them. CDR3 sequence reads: CASSQEPGYYEQYF. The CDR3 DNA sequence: TGCGCCAGCAGCCAAGAGCCAGGCTACTACGAGCAGTACTTC.

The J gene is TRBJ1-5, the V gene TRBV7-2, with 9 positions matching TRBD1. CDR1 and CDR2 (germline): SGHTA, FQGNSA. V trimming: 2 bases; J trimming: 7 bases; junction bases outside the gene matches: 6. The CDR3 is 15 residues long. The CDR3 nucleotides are TGTGCCAGCAGCTTATCGGGGACAGGGAACCAGCCCCAGCATTTT. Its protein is CASSLSGTGNQPQHF.

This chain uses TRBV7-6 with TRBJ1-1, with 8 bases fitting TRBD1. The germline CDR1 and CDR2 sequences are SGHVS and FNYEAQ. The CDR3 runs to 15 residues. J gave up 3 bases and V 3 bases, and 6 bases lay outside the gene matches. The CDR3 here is CASSFGTGSDTEAFF. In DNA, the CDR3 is TGTGCCAGCAGCTTCGGGACAGGATCGGACACTGAAGCTTTCTTT.

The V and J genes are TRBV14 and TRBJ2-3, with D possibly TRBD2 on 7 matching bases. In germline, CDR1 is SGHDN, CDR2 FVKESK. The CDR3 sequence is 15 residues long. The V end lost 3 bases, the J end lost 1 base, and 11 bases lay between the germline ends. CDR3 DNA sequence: TGTGCCAGCAGCCACGGGGGGCCCCGCACAGATACGCAGTATTTT. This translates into CASSHGGPRTDTQYF.

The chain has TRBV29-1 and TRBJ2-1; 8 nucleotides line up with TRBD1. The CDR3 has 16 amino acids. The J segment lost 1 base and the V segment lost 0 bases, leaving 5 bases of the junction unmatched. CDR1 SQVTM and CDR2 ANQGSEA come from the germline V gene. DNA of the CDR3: TGCAGCGTTGAAGATCCAACAGGGGGGTCCTACAATGAGCAGTTCTTC. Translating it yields CSVEDPTGGSYNEQFF.

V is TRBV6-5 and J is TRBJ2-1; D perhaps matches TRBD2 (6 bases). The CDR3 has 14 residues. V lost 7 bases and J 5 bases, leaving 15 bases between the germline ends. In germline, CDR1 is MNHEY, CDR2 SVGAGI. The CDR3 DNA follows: TGTGCCAGCACGGAGGGGCAGGACCACAATGAGCAGTTCTTC. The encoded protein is CASTEGQDHNEQFF.

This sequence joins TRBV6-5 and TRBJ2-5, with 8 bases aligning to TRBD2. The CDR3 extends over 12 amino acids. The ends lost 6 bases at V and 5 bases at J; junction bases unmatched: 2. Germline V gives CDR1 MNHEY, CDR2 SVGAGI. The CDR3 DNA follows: TGTGCCAGCAGAGGGACTAGGGAGACCCAGTACTTC. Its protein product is CASRGTRETQYF.

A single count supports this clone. DNA for the CDR3: TGCAGCGTTGAAGATCCGTCTAGCGGGCCCGGAGATACGCAGTATTTT. Residues: CSVEDPSSGPGDTQYF. The chain carries TRBV29-1 and TRBJ2-3; 8 bases align to TRBD2. There are 16 residues in the CDR3. J was trimmed by 5 bases and V by 0 bases; bases with no gene match: 10. The germline V gene encodes CDR1 SQVTM and CDR2 ANQGSEA.

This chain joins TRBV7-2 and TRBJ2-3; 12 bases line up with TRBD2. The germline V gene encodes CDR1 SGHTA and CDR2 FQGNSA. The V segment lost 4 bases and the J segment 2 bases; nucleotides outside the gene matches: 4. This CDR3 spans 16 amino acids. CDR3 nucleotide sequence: TGTGCCAGCAGCTCCCGACTAGCGGGAGCCACAGATACGCAGTATTTT. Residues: CASSSRLAGATDTQYF.

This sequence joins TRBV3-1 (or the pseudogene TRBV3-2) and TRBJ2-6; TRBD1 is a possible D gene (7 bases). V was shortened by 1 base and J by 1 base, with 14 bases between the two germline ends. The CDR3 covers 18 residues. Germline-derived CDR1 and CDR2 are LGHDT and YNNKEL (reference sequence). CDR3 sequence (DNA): TGTGCCAGCAGCCAAGGTTTCGCAGGGGGGTCTGGGGCCAACGTCCTGACTTTC. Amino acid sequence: CASSQGFAGGSGANVLTF.

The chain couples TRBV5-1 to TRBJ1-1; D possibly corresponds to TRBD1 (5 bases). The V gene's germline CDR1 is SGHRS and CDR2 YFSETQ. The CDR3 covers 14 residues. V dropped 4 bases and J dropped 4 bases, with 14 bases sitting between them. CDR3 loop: CASSHEAGSTEAFF. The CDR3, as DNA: TGCGCCAGCAGCCACGAAGCAGGGTCCACTGAAGCTTTCTTT.

CDR3 bases: TGCAGCGTTGGGGGGACTAGACCCAGCTCCTACGAGCAGTACTTC. Protein: CSVGGTRPSSYEQYF. The V call is TRBV29-1, the J call TRBJ2-7; 8 nucleotides match TRBD2. Germline V CDR1 and CDR2: SQVTM, ANQGSEA. The CDR3 has 15 residues. The junction had 8 bases not matched to a gene; V was cut back by 4 bases and J by 0 bases.

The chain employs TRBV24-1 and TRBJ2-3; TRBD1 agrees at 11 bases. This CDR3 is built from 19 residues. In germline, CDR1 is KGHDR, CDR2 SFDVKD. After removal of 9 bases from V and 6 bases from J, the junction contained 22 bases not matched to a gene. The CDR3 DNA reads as TGTGCCACCGGAACCGGGACAGGGGGTCCCGCTGCGTTAATCGATACGCAGTATTTT. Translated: CATGTGTGGPAALIDTQYF.

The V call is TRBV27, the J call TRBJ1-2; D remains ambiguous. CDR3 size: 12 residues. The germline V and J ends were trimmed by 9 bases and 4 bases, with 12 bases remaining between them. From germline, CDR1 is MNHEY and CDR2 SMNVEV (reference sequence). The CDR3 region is CASREGSYGYTF. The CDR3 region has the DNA TGTGCCAGTCGAGAAGGGAGCTATGGCTACACCTTC.

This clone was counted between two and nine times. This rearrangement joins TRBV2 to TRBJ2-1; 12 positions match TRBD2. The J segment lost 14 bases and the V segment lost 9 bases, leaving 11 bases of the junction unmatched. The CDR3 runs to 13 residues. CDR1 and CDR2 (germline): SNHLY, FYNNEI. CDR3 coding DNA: TGTGCCAGTTATCGGACTAGCGGGATGGAGGAGTTCTTC. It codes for CASYRTSGMEEFF.

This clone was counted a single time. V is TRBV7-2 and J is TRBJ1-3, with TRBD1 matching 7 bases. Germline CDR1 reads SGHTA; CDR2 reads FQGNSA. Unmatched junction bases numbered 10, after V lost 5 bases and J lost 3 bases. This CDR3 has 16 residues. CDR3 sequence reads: CASSPYDRAVGNTIYF. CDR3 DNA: TGTGCCAGCAGCCCATATGACAGGGCTGTTGGAAACACCATATATTTT.